The 19 T cell receptor beta chains below come from one sample, sequenced in a study of T cells in Graves' hyperthyroidism and ophthalmopathy. Amplified TCR beta CDR3 regions came from RNA transcripts. When the TCR CDR3 underwent first-round RT-PCR, the HTBI primer set was used. Each CDR3 protein gets one entry after TCRdb re-called the multiplex PCR reads with MiXCR. This sample yields more than 500,000 distinct CDR3 sequences, of which around 15% are seen a single time; 3.5% to 4% belongs to the top ten. Specimen: blood. These receptor sequences come from a woman younger than 45 with Graves' hyperthyroidism.

This clonotype was picked up a small number of times. This sequence joins TRBV20-1 and TRBJ2-7; 7 nucleotides match TRBD1. Germline V lookup: CDR1 DFQATT, CDR2 SNEGSKA (reference sequence). The CDR3 is 15 amino acids. V gave up 5 bases and J gave up 3 bases; unmatched junction bases: 13. Here the CDR3 reads CSALPPTGSDYEQYF. The DNA for the CDR3 is TGCAGTGCTCTCCCGCCGACAGGGTCAGACTACGAGCAGTACTTC.

A few counts support this clonotype. J is TRBJ2-5 and V is TRBV5-1; a weak D match, TRBD1 (5 bases). Trimming took off 5 bases at V and 0 bases at J, with 5 bases between the two ends. The germline V gene encodes CDR1 SGHRS and CDR2 YFSETQ. The CDR3 is made up of 12 amino acids. Here the CDR3 reads CASRTDQETQYF. CDR3 sequence (DNA): TGCGCCAGCAGGACAGACCAAGAGACCCAGTACTTC.

The chain couples TRBV6-1 to TRBJ1-2; unclear D gene. The CDR3 contains 13 residues. Trimming stripped 8 bases from V and 4 bases from J, with 14 bases between. CDR1 and CDR2 (germline): MNHNS, SASEGT. The CDR3 is CASRFEGLYGYTF. The CDR3 DNA is TGTGCCAGCCGATTCGAAGGGCTCTATGGCTACACCTTC.

At least ten counts were recorded for this clonotype. This chain uses TRBV27 with TRBJ1-1; D unclear. Germline CDR1 is MNHEY and CDR2 is SMNVEV (reference sequence). The CDR3 is 11 amino acids. V was trimmed by 6 bases and J by 4 bases, leaving 6 bases between them. CDR3 bases: TGTGCCAGCAGGGGCATCACTGAAGCTTTCTTT. It yields the protein CASRGITEAFF.

This clonotype has only a few counts. The V gene is TRBV19, the J gene TRBJ1-1; D might be TRBD1 (6 bases). The CDR3 has 12 residues. V was cut by 4 bases and J by 4 bases, with 7 bases left in between. Per the germline V gene, CDR1 is LNHDA and CDR2 is SQIVND (reference sequence). In nucleotides, the CDR3 is TGTGCCAGTAGTAGGGGGGCCACTGAAGCTTTCTTT. Amino acid sequence: CASSRGATEAFF.

J is TRBJ1-2 and V is TRBV20-1; D may be TRBD1 (6 bases). From germline, CDR1 is DFQATT and CDR2 SNEGSKA (reference sequence). Trimming pared 5 bases from V and 0 bases from J, leaving 16 bases between. This CDR3 has 15 amino acids. The CDR3 spells CSAPPLGGSNYGYTF. Here the CDR3 DNA reads TGCAGTGCTCCTCCCTTGGGGGGCTCTAACTATGGCTACACCTTC.

This clonotype was picked up a small number of times. This chain uses TRBV15 with TRBJ1-1, with 9 bases identical to TRBD1. The CDR3 totals 14 residues. V was pared by 5 bases and J by 3 bases, with 4 bases of the junction left unmatched. Germline CDR1 and CDR2: LNHNV and YYDKDF (reference sequence). The CDR3 DNA is TGTGCCACCAGCTACCGGGACAGGGACACTGAAGCTTTCTTT. Amino acid sequence: CATSYRDRDTEAFF.

The rearrangement uses TRBV18 and TRBJ2-1; 11 nucleotides agree with TRBD1. Germline trimming cut 2 bases from V and 9 bases from J; bases unmatched to any gene: 6. CDR3 size: 15 residues. CDR1 is KGHSH and CDR2 is LQKENI in the germline V gene. CDR3 residues: CASSPNGQGASEQFF. CDR3 DNA: TGTGCCAGCTCACCAAACGGACAGGGGGCCAGTGAGCAGTTCTTC.

This clonotype came up many times. This sequence joins TRBV12-3 or TRBV12-4 and TRBJ2-5; tentatively, D is TRBD1 (7 bases). The CDR3 totals 16 residues. V was trimmed by 5 bases and J by 2 bases, leaving 18 bases between them. This CDR3 is CASSRKGGQTQETQYF. The CDR3 DNA reads TGTGCCAGCAGTCGGAAGGGGGGACAGACACAAGAGACCCAGTACTTC.

This clonotype was detected ten times or more. This chain connects TRBV6-1 to TRBJ2-2; 8 bases line up with TRBD1. The CDR3 loop spans 14 amino acids. Germline CDR1 MNHNS, CDR2 SASEGT. The J segment lost 1 base and the V segment lost 6 bases, leaving 1 base of the junction unmatched. CDR3 bases: TGTGCCAGCAGGGGGACAGGGAACACCGGGGAGCTGTTTTTT. As protein: CASRGTGNTGELFF.

Only one count was recorded for this clonotype. This chain joins TRBV7-9 and TRBJ2-3; 11 bases are a match to TRBD2. Trimming removed 6 bases from V and 6 bases from J; junction bases left unmatched: 8. This CDR3 has 15 residues. Germline V CDR1 and CDR2: SEHNR, FQNEAQ (reference sequence). As DNA, the CDR3 is TGTGCCAGCAGTCGTACTAGCGGGAGTTGGGATACGCAGTATTTT. The encoded protein is CASSRTSGSWDTQYF.

The chain uses TRBV9 and TRBJ2-2, with 7 bases aligning to TRBD2. From germline, CDR1 is SGDLS and CDR2 YYNGEE. V was clipped by 4 bases and J by 0 bases; unmatched bases: 0. The CDR3 sequence is 14 residues long. This CDR3 is CASSREANTGELFF. The CDR3 nucleotides are TGTGCCAGCAGCCGGGAGGCGAACACCGGGGAGCTGTTTTTT.

This clonotype came up a few times. V usage is TRBV30 and J usage is TRBJ2-3, with TRBD2 matching over 9 bases. The J segment lost 0 bases and the V segment lost 1 base, leaving 8 bases of the junction unmatched. The CDR3 covers 17 residues. Per the germline V gene, CDR1 is GTSNPN and CDR2 is SVGIG (reference sequence). Here the CDR3 DNA reads TGTGCCTGGAGTGGGTGGCTAGCGGGGACTAGCACAGATACGCAGTATTTT. Protein product: CAWSGWLAGTSTDTQYF. Together with reference TRBV30 and TRBJ2-3, the CDR3 gives the full variable domain: SQTIHQWPATLVQPVGSPLSLECTVEGTSNPNLYWYRQAAGRGLQLLFYSVGIGQISSEVPQNLSASRPQDRQFILSSKKLLLSDSGFYLCAWSGWLAGTSTDTQYFGPGTRLTVL.

V usage is TRBV12-3 or TRBV12-4 and J usage is TRBJ2-1, with D perhaps matching TRBD2 (5 bases). The CDR3 spans 12 residues. V was shortened by 6 bases and J by 14 bases, with 17 bases between the two germline ends. The CDR3 DNA is TGTGCCAGCAGCTTGAGCGGTGGCAAGAAGTTCTTC. This translates into CASSLSGGKKFF.

This clonotype was detected a few times. The rearrangement links TRBV5-1 to TRBJ1-1; a possible D gene is TRBD1 (6 bases). The germline gives CDR1 SGHRS, CDR2 YFSETQ. The length of the CDR3 is 14 residues. Trimming took 4 bases from V and 5 from J, leaving 15 bases between them. CDR3 DNA sequence: TGCGCCAGCAGCGTACAGGGTGCGAAGACTGAAGCTTTCTTT. This translates into CASSVQGAKTEAFF. Full variable domain (remainder filled in from reference TRBV5-1 and TRBJ1-1): KAGVTQTPRYLIKTRGQQVTLSCSPISGHRSVSWYQQTPGQGLQFLFEYFSETQRNKGNFPGRFSGRQFSNSRSEMNVSTLELGDSALYLCASSVQGAKTEAFFGQGTRLTVV.

There are many counts of this clonotype. The chain joins TRBV7-3 to TRBJ2-7; D unresolved. V was clipped by 2 bases and J by 2 bases, with 13 bases between them. Per the germline V gene, CDR1 is SGHTA and CDR2 is FQGTGA. The CDR3 has 15 amino acids. This CDR3 is CASSLHGQGAYEQYF. The CDR3 DNA is TGTGCCAGCAGCTTACATGGTCAAGGTGCCTACGAGCAGTACTTC.

This clonotype has more than one count but fewer than ten. A read error may be the cause here, since a much bigger clone is one base away. The chain links TRBV7-8 to TRBJ2-1, with D tentatively TRBD2 (5 bases). This CDR3 region has 15 residues. V was pared by 7 bases and J by 0 bases, with 13 bases between. Germline CDR1 reads SGHVS; CDR2 reads FQNEAQ. This CDR3 reads CASKPQAGSYNEQFF. CDR3 coding DNA: TGTGCCAGCAAACCCCAGGCGGGCTCCTACAATGAGCAGTTCTTC.

Ten or more counts support this clonotype. The V gene is TRBV6-1, the J gene TRBJ1-1, with TRBD1 matching 11 bases. Germline V gene sequence: CDR1 MNHNS, CDR2 SASEGT. CDR3 length: 13 amino acids. Unmatched junction bases numbered 3, after V lost 7 bases and J lost 5 bases. The CDR3 sequence is CASTWDRGTEAFF. The CDR3 DNA reads as TGTGCCAGCACTTGGGACAGGGGGACTGAAGCTTTCTTT.

This chain joins TRBV6-1 and TRBJ2-4; 8 bases fit TRBD2. J was trimmed by 3 bases and V by 6 bases; bases with no gene match: 7. This CDR3 contains 15 residues. CDR1 MNHNS and CDR2 SASEGT come from the germline V gene. The CDR3 DNA reads as TGTGCCAGCAGCCTGGACGGGGGGGTCAAAAACATTCAGTACTTC. Translated: CASSLDGGVKNIQYF.